This T cell receptor beta chain emerged from a study of cytomegalovirus exposure and HLA in healthy donors. Regarding the study as a whole: Later genetic work tied a missense DCLRE1C variant to beta-chain V and J trimming.

It was with 60 Vbeta and 13 Jbeta primers that the PCR ran. This table comes from immunoSEQ multiplex PCR, and its TCRdb copy is limited to in-frame clones, with some not included. Of 150,000 to 200,000 clones listed, 75% to 85% were seen once; the top ten hold approximately 2.4%. In regard to this clone: Antigen unknown.

The CDR3 loop spans 14 amino acids. V dropped 7 bases and J dropped 5 bases, with 18 bases sitting between them. The germline V gene has CDR1 MDHEN and CDR2 SYDVKM. What was sequenced was PBMCs. This sequence originates from a woman aged 50 to 65 in good health and CMV-seronegative. The chain is built from TRBV28 and TRBJ2-7; maybe TRBD2 (6 bases). CDR3 region: CASTGRGRWNEQYF. CDR3 in DNA: TGTGCCAGCACCGGGCGGGGCCGTTGGAACGAGCAGTACTTC.